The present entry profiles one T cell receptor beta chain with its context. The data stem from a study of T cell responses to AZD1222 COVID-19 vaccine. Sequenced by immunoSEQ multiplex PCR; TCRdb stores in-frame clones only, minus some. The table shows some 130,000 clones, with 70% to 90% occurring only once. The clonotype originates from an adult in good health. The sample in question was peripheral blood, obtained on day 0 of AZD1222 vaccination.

CDR3 in amino acids: CASSVSGSQETQYF. The CDR3 coding sequence is TGTGCCAGCAGTGTATCCGGGTCGCAAGAGACCCAGTACTTC. The chain joins TRBV2 to TRBJ2-5; D unclear. V was pared by 4 bases and J by 2 bases, with 11 bases between. Germline V CDR1 and CDR2: SNHLY, FYNNEI. The CDR3 contains 14 residues.